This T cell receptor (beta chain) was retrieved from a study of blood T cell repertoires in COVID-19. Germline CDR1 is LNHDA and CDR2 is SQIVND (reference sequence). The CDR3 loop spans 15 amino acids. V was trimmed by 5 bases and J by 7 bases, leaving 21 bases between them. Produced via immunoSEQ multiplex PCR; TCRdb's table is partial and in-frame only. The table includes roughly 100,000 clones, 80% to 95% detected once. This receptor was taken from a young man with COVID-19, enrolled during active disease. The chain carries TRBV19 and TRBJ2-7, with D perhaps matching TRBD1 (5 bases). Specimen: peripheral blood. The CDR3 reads CASSPAHRTAREQYF. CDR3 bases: TGTGCCAGTAGTCCGGCCCACAGGACCGCGAGGGAGCAGTACTTC.